The 24 T cell receptor beta chains below were found in one sample sequenced in a study of cytomegalovirus exposure and HLA in healthy donors. The PCR made use of 60 Vbeta and 13 Jbeta primers. Only in-frame clones appear in the TCRdb table, and some are missing; sequencing was by immunoSEQ multiplex PCR. The table shows 70,000 to 100,000 clones, with about two thirds occurring only once. Sample: PBMCs. Every receptor here comes from a woman between 50 and 59 years old in good health and CMV-seropositive.

The chain combines TRBV7-6 with TRBJ1-5; no clear D. The CDR3 length is 13 residues. V lost 0 bases and J lost 5, with 5 bases in between. Germline CDR1 and CDR2: SGHVS and FNYEAQ. The CDR3 loop reads CASSLAGDQPQHF. CDR3 bases: TGTGCCAGCAGCTTAGCCGGGGATCAGCCCCAGCATTTT.

This chain connects TRBV28 to TRBJ1-5; possible D gene TRBD1, 5 bases. Trimming took off 8 bases at V and 8 bases at J, with 16 bases between the two ends. The CDR3 has 13 amino acids. The V gene's germline CDR1 is MDHEN and CDR2 SYDVKM. In DNA, the CDR3 is TGTGCCAGCGCAGGTCCCAGGGTGGAGCCCCAGCATTTT. Translating it yields CASAGPRVEPQHF.

The gene calls are TRBV19 and TRBJ2-5, with 10 bases matching TRBD2. The CDR3 is 16 residues long. V gave up 4 bases and J gave up 5 bases; unmatched junction bases: 10. CDR1 and CDR2 (germline): LNHDA, SQIVND (reference sequence). The CDR3 spells CASSTISGGIRETQYF. In DNA form, the CDR3 reads TGTGCCAGTAGTACGATTAGCGGGGGGATTCGGGAGACCCAGTACTTC.

The chain links TRBV28 to TRBJ2-3; 7 bases agree with TRBD1. This CDR3 comprises 15 residues. Losses at the gene ends were 4 bases for V and 2 bases for J; bases not matched to a gene: 6. Germline V gene lookup returns CDR1 MDHEN and CDR2 SYDVKM. DNA of the CDR3: TGTGCCAGCAGTTCACCTGACAGGGACACAGATACGCAGTATTTT. Amino acid sequence: CASSSPDRDTDTQYF.

In its sample, this clone was seen once. The CDR3 protein is CASSSPGLLETQYF. The CDR3 DNA reads as TGTGCCAGCAGTTCTCCGGGACTACTTGAGACCCAGTACTTC. The V call is TRBV6-5, the J call TRBJ2-5, with 7 bases fitting TRBD2. This CDR3 spans 14 amino acids. The V segment lost 4 bases and the J segment 5 bases; nucleotides outside the gene matches: 7. Germline CDR1 is MNHEY and CDR2 is SVGAGI.

The J gene is TRBJ2-3, the V gene TRBV14, with D uncertain. The CDR3 is made up of 12 amino acids. The germline V gene has CDR1 SGHDN and CDR2 FVKESK. Trimming removed 6 bases from V and 9 bases from J, with 13 bases in between. CDR3 sequence: CASSLIRETQYF. CDR3 nucleotide sequence: TGTGCCAGCAGTCTAATCCGTGAGACGCAGTATTTT.

This rearrangement joins TRBV6-5 to TRBJ2-3; the D gene is possibly TRBD1 (6 bases). The CDR3 is made up of 15 amino acids. Germline V CDR1 and CDR2: MNHEY, SVGAGI. Trimming stripped 5 bases from V and 1 base from J, with 13 bases between. In DNA form, the CDR3 reads TGTGCCAGCAGTGGCCAGGGGCCGGGCACAGATACGCAGTATTTT. It is translated as CASSGQGPGTDTQYF.

The chain links TRBV6-1 to TRBJ2-7, with TRBD1 matching over 7 bases. CDR3 length: 15 amino acids. Germline-derived CDR1 and CDR2 are MNHNS and SASEGT. The junction had 7 bases not matched to a gene; V was cut back by 3 bases and J by 2 bases. CDR3 in DNA: TGTGCCAGCAGTGATCTTTGGACAGGAACCTACGAGCAGTACTTC. This translates into CASSDLWTGTYEQYF.

This clone was counted a few times. The chain carries TRBV6-6 and TRBJ1-1, with D possibly matching TRBD1 (5 bases). Germline loops: CDR1 MNHNY, CDR2 SVGAGI (reference sequence). The length of the CDR3 is 14 residues. V lost 5 bases and J 3 bases, leaving 13 bases between the germline ends. Written as DNA, the CDR3 is TGTGCCAGCAGTGTGCAGGGAGGCCACACTGAAGCTTTCTTT. Its translation is CASSVQGGHTEAFF.

The chain uses TRBV5-4 and TRBJ2-5, with 10 bases that match TRBD2. The CDR3 is 16 residues long. Germline V gene sequence: CDR1 SGHNT, CDR2 YYREEE (reference sequence). J was trimmed by 1 base and V by 5 bases; bases with no gene match: 8. The CDR3 is CASSLAGGSRQETQYF. The DNA for the CDR3 is TGTGCCAGCAGTTTAGCGGGGGGTAGCCGCCAAGAGACCCAGTACTTC.

The chain recombines TRBV7-6 with TRBJ1-6; perhaps TRBD1 as D (6 bases). The ends were cut back, 4 bases at V and 1 base at J, with 14 bases in the middle. The CDR3 spans 17 residues. Germline V gene sequence: CDR1 SGHVS, CDR2 FNYEAQ. The DNA of the CDR3 is TGTGCCAGCAGCTCCACAGGGTTTCAGTCCTATAATTCACCCCTCCACTTT. Protein sequence: CASSSTGFQSYNSPLHF. The variable domain in full, with the rest retrieved from reference TRBV7-6 and TRBJ1-6, is GAGVSQSPRYKVTKRGQDVALRCDPISGHVSLYWYRQALGQGPEFLTYFNYEAQQDKSGLPNDRFSAERPEGSISTLTIQRTEQRDSAMYRCASSSTGFQSYNSPLHFGNGTRLTVT.

This clone was seen more than once but under ten times. V usage is TRBV16 and J usage is TRBJ2-7; 9 bases match TRBD1. The CDR3 covers 14 residues. The V segment lost 5 bases and the J segment 4 bases; nucleotides outside the gene matches: 6. CDR1 and CDR2 from the germline V gene are KGHSY and FQNENV. CDR3 region: CASSSTGGGYEQYF. The CDR3 region has the DNA TGTGCCAGCAGCTCCACAGGGGGCGGGTACGAGCAGTACTTC.

This sequence joins TRBV6-5 and TRBJ1-5; D gene unclear. CDR3 size: 13 residues. Germline V gives CDR1 MNHEY, CDR2 SVGAGI. The ends were cut back, 5 bases at V and 4 bases at J, with 9 bases in the middle. The CDR3 DNA follows: TGTGCCAGCAGTGAGGGAATAAATCAGCCCCAGCATTTT. Protein: CASSEGINQPQHF.

The V call is TRBV7-6, the J call TRBJ2-1; TRBD2 matches at 12 bases. The CDR3 is made up of 15 amino acids. Germline V lookup: CDR1 SGHVS, CDR2 FNYEAQ. V shed 1 base, J shed 8 bases, and the junction held 3 bases outside the gene matches. DNA of the CDR3: TGTGCCAGCAGCTTAGAGACTAGCGGGGGCTATGAGCAGTTCTTC. This sequence encodes CASSLETSGGYEQFF.

The DNA of the CDR3 is TGTGCCAGCAGCTCCCTAAATCAGCCCCAGCATTTT. Its protein is CASSSLNQPQHF. The genes are TRBV7-9 and TRBJ1-5; D ambiguous. This CDR3 region has 12 residues. CDR1 is SEHNR, CDR2 FQNEAQ, per germline (reference sequence). The V end lost 4 bases, the J end lost 4 bases, and 5 bases lay between the germline ends.

The chain recombines TRBV29-1 with TRBJ1-4; D possibly corresponds to TRBD1 (5 bases). Trimming removed 8 bases from V and 7 bases from J, with 20 bases in between. Per the germline V gene, CDR1 is SQVTM and CDR2 is ANQGSEA. The CDR3 consists of 14 residues. CDR3 loop: CSLRNPLRVEKLFF. DNA of the CDR3: TGCAGCCTTAGGAATCCTCTCAGGGTTGAAAAACTGTTTTTT.

This sequence joins TRBV27 and TRBJ1-2; D is perhaps TRBD1 (5 bases). V lost 7 bases to trimming and J lost 6 bases, with 15 bases between them. This CDR3 is built from 13 residues. Germline V gene lookup returns CDR1 MNHEY and CDR2 SMNVEV (reference sequence). CDR3 sequence (DNA): TGTGCCAGCAAAAGAGGGAGGGGAAATGGCTACACCTTC. Its protein is CASKRGRGNGYTF.

This sequence joins TRBV25-1 and TRBJ2-2; D is unclear. The CDR3 has 14 residues. V dropped 2 bases and J dropped 3 bases, with 7 bases sitting between them. CDR1 and CDR2 from the germline V gene are MGHDK and SYGVNS. CDR3 amino acids: CASSEGDYTGELFF. The DNA for the CDR3 is TGTGCCAGCAGTGAAGGTGACTACACCGGGGAGCTGTTTTTT.

The chain uses TRBV5-1 and TRBJ2-3; 8 nucleotides align to TRBD2. Trimming removed 0 bases from V and 2 bases from J; junction bases left unmatched: 8. CDR1 and CDR2 from the germline V gene are SGHRS and YFSETQ. CDR3 length equals 17 residues. As DNA, the CDR3 is TGCGCCAGCAGCTTGGAGCGGGCGGGGGGCCCCACAGATACGCAGTATTTT. As protein: CASSLERAGGPTDTQYF.

The J gene is TRBJ2-5, the V gene TRBV7-2; TRBD2 agrees at 8 bases. CDR1 is SGHTA, CDR2 FQGNSA, per germline. The CDR3 consists of 15 residues. Trimming cost V 2 bases and J 5 bases; bases outside gene matches: 7. CDR3 in DNA: TGTGCCAGCAGCTTAATGGGACTAGGAGGGGAGACCCAGTACTTC. Protein sequence: CASSLMGLGGETQYF.

This clone was seen a few times. The chain joins TRBV5-6 to TRBJ1-2; D perhaps matches TRBD1 (5 bases). Trimming took 4 bases from V and 5 from J, leaving 15 bases between them. CDR1 SGHDT and CDR2 YYEEEE come from the germline V gene. The CDR3 length is 14 residues. Here the CDR3 DNA reads TGTGCCAGCAGCCTTGGGGACTTGGGGTATGGCTACACCTTC. Its protein is CASSLGDLGYGYTF.

This chain uses TRBV4-1 with TRBJ1-2; 12 bases align to TRBD1. In germline, CDR1 is MGHRA, CDR2 YSYEKL. There are 17 residues in the CDR3. V was pared by 0 bases and J by 6 bases, with 8 bases of the junction left unmatched. The CDR3 sequence is CASSQEDSGTGGDGYTF. The DNA for the CDR3 is TGCGCCAGCAGCCAAGAGGATTCGGGGACAGGGGGCGATGGCTACACCTTC.

The chain combines TRBV4-3 with TRBJ1-1; 7 nucleotides agree with TRBD1. The CDR3 runs 15 residues. The junction had 7 bases not matched to a gene; V was cut back by 1 base and J by 5 bases. Per germline, CDR1 LGHNA and CDR2 YSLEER. The CDR3 sequence: CASSQGTGVGTEAFF. As DNA, the CDR3 is TGCGCCAGCAGCCAAGGCACAGGGGTCGGGACTGAAGCTTTCTTT.

The chain links TRBV6-5 to TRBJ2-3; 7 bases map to TRBD1. V was pared by 6 bases and J by 5 bases, with 11 bases of the junction left unmatched. The CDR3 runs 15 residues. Germline V gene lookup returns CDR1 MNHEY and CDR2 SVGAGI. The CDR3 DNA is TGTGCCAGCAGACTCTCCGGGACAGATGGAGATACGCAGTATTTT. Translation: CASRLSGTDGDTQYF.